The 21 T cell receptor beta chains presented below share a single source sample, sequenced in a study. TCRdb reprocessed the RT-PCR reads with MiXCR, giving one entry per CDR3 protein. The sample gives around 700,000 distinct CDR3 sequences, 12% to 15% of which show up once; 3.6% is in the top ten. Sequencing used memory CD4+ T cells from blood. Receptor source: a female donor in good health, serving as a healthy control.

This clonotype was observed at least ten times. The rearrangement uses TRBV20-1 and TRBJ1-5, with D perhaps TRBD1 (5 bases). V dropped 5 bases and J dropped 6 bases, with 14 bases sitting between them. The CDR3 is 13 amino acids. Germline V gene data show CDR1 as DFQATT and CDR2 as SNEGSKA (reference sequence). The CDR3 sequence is CSARGTLSQPQHF. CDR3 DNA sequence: TGCAGTGCTCGCGGGACCTTATCTCAGCCCCAGCATTTT.

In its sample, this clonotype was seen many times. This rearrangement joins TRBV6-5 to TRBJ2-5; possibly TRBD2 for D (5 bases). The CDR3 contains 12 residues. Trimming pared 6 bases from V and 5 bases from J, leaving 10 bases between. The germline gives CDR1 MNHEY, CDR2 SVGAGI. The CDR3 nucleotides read TGTGCCAGCAGATCAACGGGGGAGACCCAGTACTTC. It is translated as CASRSTGETQYF.

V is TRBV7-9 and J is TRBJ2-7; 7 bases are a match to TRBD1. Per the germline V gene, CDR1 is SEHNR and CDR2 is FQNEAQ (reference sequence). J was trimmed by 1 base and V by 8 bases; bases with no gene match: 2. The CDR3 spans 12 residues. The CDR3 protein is CASGTVSYEQYF. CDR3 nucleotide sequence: TGTGCCAGCGGGACAGTTTCCTACGAGCAGTACTTC.

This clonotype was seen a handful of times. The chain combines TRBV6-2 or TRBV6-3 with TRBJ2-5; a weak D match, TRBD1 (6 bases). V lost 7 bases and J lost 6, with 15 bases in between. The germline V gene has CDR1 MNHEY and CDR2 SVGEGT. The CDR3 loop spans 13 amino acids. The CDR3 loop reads CASKSTGQKTQYF. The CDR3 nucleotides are TGTGCCAGCAAATCGACAGGCCAGAAGACCCAGTACTTC.

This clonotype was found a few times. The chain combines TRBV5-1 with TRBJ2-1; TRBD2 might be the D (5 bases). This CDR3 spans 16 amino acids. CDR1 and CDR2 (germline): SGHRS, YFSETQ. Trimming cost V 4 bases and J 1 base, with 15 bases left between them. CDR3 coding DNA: TGCGCCAGCAGCGGAGTAGGAGGTAAATCCTACAATGAGCAGTTCTTC. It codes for CASSGVGGKSYNEQFF.

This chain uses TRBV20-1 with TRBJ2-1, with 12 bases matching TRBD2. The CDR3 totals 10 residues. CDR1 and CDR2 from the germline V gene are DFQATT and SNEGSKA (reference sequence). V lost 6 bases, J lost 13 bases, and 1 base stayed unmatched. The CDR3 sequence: CSAGLAGQFF. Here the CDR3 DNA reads TGCAGTGCCGGACTAGCGGGACAGTTCTTC.

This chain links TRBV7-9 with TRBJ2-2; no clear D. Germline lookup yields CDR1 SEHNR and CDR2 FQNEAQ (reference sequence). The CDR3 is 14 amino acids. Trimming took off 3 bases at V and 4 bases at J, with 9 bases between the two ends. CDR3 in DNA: TGTGCCAGCAGCTTCACACTGACCACCGGGGAGCTGTTTTTT. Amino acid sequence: CASSFTLTTGELFF.

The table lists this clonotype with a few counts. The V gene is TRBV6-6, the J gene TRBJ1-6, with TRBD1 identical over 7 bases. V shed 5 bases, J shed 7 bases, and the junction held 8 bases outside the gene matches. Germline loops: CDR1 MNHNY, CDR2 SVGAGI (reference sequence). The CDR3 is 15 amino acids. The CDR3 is CASSNQGGPNSPLHF. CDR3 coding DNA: TGTGCCAGCAGTAACCAGGGGGGGCCCAATTCACCCCTCCACTTT.

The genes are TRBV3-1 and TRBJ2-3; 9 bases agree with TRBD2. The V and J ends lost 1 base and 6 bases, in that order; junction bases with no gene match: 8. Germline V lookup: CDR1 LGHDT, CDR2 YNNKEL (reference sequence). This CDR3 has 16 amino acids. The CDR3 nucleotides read TGTGCCAGCAGCCAAGCTAGGCGGGGGGGCCTGGATACGCAGTATTTT. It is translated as CASSQARRGGLDTQYF.

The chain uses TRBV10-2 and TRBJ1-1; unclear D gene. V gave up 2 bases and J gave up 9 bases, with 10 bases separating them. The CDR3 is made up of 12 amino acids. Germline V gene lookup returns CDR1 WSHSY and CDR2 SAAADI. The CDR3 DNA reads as TGCGCCAGCAGTGAGGGTGACTATAAAGCTTTCTTT. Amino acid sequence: CASSEGDYKAFF.

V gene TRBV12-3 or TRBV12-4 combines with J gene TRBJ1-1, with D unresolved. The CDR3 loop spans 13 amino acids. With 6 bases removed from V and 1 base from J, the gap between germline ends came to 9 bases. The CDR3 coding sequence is TGTGCCAGCAGAGGATGGACGAACACTGAAGCTTTCTTT. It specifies CASRGWTNTEAFF.

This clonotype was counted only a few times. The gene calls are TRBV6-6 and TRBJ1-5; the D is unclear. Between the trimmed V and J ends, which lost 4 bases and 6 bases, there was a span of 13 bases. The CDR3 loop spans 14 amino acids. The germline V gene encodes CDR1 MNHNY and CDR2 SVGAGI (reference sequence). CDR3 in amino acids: CASSFAREGQPQHF. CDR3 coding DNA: TGTGCCAGCAGTTTCGCGAGGGAAGGTCAGCCCCAGCATTTT.

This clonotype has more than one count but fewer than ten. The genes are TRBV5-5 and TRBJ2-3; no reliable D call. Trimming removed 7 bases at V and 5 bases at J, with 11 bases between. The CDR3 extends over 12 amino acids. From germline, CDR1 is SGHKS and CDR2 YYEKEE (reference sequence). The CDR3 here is CASGLAVDTQYF. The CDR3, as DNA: TGTGCCAGCGGATTAGCTGTAGATACGCAGTATTTT.

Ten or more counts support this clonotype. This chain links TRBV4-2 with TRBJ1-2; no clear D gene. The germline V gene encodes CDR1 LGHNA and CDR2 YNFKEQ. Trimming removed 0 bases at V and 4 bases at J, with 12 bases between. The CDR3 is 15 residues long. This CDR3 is CASSQDLRDTYGYTF. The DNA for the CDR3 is TGTGCCAGCAGCCAAGATCTCCGAGACACCTATGGCTACACCTTC.

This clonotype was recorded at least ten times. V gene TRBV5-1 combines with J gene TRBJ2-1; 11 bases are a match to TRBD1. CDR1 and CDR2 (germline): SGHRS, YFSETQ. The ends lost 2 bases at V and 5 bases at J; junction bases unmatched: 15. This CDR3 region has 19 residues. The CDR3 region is CASSLETGLGTGGHNEQFF. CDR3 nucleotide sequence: TGCGCCAGCAGCTTAGAGACTGGGCTTGGGACAGGGGGGCACAATGAGCAGTTCTTC.

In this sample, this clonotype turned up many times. The chain's CDR3 is CAHRASNTGELFF. The DNA for the CDR3 is TGTGCTCACAGGGCGTCGAACACCGGGGAGCTGTTTTTT. The chain has TRBV30 and TRBJ2-2, with D tentatively TRBD1 (6 bases). From germline, CDR1 is GTSNPN and CDR2 SVGIG (reference sequence). The CDR3 extends over 13 amino acids.

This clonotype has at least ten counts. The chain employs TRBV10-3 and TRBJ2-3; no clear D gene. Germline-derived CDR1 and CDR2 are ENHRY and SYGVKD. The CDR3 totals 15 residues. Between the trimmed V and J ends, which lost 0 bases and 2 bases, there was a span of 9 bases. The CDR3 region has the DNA TGTGCCATCAGTGAGTCGCACAGCAACACAGATACGCAGTATTTT. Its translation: CAISESHSNTDTQYF.

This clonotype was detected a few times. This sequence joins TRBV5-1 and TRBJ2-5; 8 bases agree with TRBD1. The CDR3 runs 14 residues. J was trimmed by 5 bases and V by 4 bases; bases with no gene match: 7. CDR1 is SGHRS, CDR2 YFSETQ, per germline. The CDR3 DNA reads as TGCGCCAGCAGCAACGGACAGGGACTCGAGACCCAGTACTTC. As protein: CASSNGQGLETQYF.

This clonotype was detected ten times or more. This CDR3 is CSAREPLLAGVGNEQFF. The CDR3, as DNA: TGCAGTGCTAGAGAACCGTTACTAGCGGGAGTCGGCAATGAGCAGTTCTTC. This rearrangement joins TRBV20-1 to TRBJ2-1; 11 nucleotides match TRBD2. Germline CDR1 DFQATT, CDR2 SNEGSKA (reference sequence). Unmatched junction bases numbered 10, after V lost 0 bases and J lost 6 bases. The CDR3 is made up of 17 amino acids.

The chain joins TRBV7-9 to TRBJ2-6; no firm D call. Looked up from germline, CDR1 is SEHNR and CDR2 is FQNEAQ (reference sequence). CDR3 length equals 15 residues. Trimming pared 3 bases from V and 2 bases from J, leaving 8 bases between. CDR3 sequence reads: CASSFSRTGANVLTF. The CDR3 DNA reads TGTGCCAGCAGCTTTAGTAGGACTGGGGCCAACGTCCTGACTTTC.

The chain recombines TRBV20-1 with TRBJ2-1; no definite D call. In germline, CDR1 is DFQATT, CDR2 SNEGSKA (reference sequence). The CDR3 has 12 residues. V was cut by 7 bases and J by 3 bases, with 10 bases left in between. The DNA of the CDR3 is TGCAGTGGAGTCACTGGCTACAATGAGCAGTTCTTC. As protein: CSGVTGYNEQFF.